A single sample gave rise to the 32 T cell receptor beta chains below, sequenced in a study of OX40 agonist ivuxolimab in advanced cancers. Using immunoSEQ multiplex PCR, the repertoire was profiled, and TCRdb retains in-frame clones only, with some absent. Of 14,000 to 15,000 clones detected, just under 75% appear once; the ten largest clones hold about 32%. Sample: CD4+ or CD8+ T cells sorted from blood, taken in a trial of the OX40 agonist ivuxolimab. These receptor sequences come from an adult with an advanced solid tumor such as melanoma, head and neck, liver or kidney cancer.

The chain joins TRBV11-2 to TRBJ2-4; D is uncertain. V was shortened by 3 bases and J by 4 bases, with 16 bases between the two germline ends. The CDR3 loop spans 16 amino acids. Germline V gives CDR1 SGHAT, CDR2 FQNNGV. CDR3 sequence (DNA): TGTGCCAGCAGCTTCTCCTACAGAGCTCTAAAAAACATTCAGTACTTC. Translated: CASSFSYRALKNIQYF.

This chain's CDR3 is CAISETLAGGVTDTQYF. The CDR3 nucleotides read TGTGCCATCAGTGAGACACTAGCGGGAGGGGTCACAGATACGCAGTATTTT. The chain recombines TRBV10-3 with TRBJ2-3; 13 nucleotides agree with TRBD2. The CDR3 is 17 amino acids. Germline CDR1 ENHRY, CDR2 SYGVKD. V lost 2 bases and J lost 2; bases outside the gene matches: 4.

V usage is TRBV5-1 and J usage is TRBJ2-3; no reliable D call. Per the germline V gene, CDR1 is SGHRS and CDR2 is YFSETQ. The CDR3 contains 16 residues. The V end was cut by 5 bases, the J end by 4 bases, with 20 bases between. CDR3 sequence reads: CASSYGSGQWADTQYF. The CDR3 DNA reads as TGCGCCAGCAGTTATGGGTCAGGTCAATGGGCAGATACGCAGTATTTT.

The rearrangement links TRBV12-5 to TRBJ1-1; D gene unclear. The CDR3 runs 14 residues. Trimming took 1 base from V and 1 from J, leaving 7 bases between them. Germline V CDR1 and CDR2: LGHNT, FRNRAP. The CDR3 nucleotides read TGTGCTAGTGGTTTGGGGAATTCGAACACTGAAGCTTTCTTT. It translates to CASGLGNSNTEAFF.

This clone was picked up a small number of times. The chain carries TRBV6-6 and TRBJ2-2; D uncertain. The V end lost 7 bases, the J end lost 4 bases, and 16 bases lay between the germline ends. CDR1 is MNHNY, CDR2 SVGAGI, per germline (reference sequence). The CDR3 runs to 15 residues. The CDR3 DNA sequence: TGTGCCAGCACACCTACGGTGTCCCCCACCGGGGAGCTGTTTTTT. Translation gives CASTPTVSPTGELFF.

The chain combines TRBV4-1 with TRBJ1-4; TRBD1 might be the D (6 bases). Trimming shortened V by 0 bases and J by 7 bases, and 12 bases separated the two germline ends. There are 15 residues in the CDR3. CDR1 is MGHRA, CDR2 YSYEKL, per germline. CDR3 coding DNA: TGCGCCAGCAGCCAAGATAGGGGGTTCGGTGAAAAACTGTTTTTT. As protein: CASSQDRGFGEKLFF.

The V and J genes are TRBV4-2 and TRBJ2-7, with a possible D match to TRBD2 (5 bases). Germline V CDR1 and CDR2: LGHNA, YNFKEQ. Deletions cut 1 base from V and 1 base from J, with 8 bases between. CDR3 length equals 14 residues. The CDR3 DNA sequence: TGTGCCAGCAGCCAAGGTGGGGAGTCCTACGAGCAGTACTTC. This translates into CASSQGGESYEQYF.

This chain joins TRBV4-3 and TRBJ1-3; D not resolved. From germline, CDR1 is LGHNA and CDR2 YSLEER. The V and J ends lost 0 bases and 0 bases respectively, with 12 bases between them. The CDR3 extends over 17 amino acids. The CDR3 nucleotides read TGCGCCAGCAGCCAAGAAAGACCTCCGGGCTCTGGAAACACCATATATTTT. As protein: CASSQERPPGSGNTIYF.

DNA of the CDR3: TGTGCCAGCAGCGCGACTAGCGGCCCTCTATACGAGCAGTACTTC. As protein: CASSATSGPLYEQYF. The V and J genes are TRBV5-4 and TRBJ2-7; TRBD2 matches at 9 bases. Per germline, CDR1 SGHNT and CDR2 YYREEE (reference sequence). This CDR3 contains 15 residues. Losses at the gene ends were 4 bases for V and 4 bases for J; bases not matched to a gene: 9.

The rearrangement uses TRBV10-3 and TRBJ2-7, with TRBD2 matching over 11 bases. V trimming: 2 bases; J trimming: 4 bases; junction bases outside the gene matches: 10. Per germline, CDR1 ENHRY and CDR2 SYGVKD. The CDR3 length is 17 residues. The CDR3 is CAISEGIAGGPYYEQYF. CDR3 bases: TGTGCCATCAGTGAGGGGATAGCGGGAGGGCCTTATTACGAGCAGTACTTC.

CDR3 sequence (DNA): TGTGCCAGCAGCTCCCGACGCAGGATGAACTACGAGCAGTACTTC. It encodes CASSSRRRMNYEQYF. The chain combines TRBV5-6 with TRBJ2-7; no clear D. Germline loops: CDR1 SGHDT, CDR2 YYEEEE. Trimming took off 3 bases at V and 3 bases at J, with 16 bases between the two ends. This CDR3 comprises 15 residues. Together with reference TRBV5-6 and TRBJ2-7, the CDR3 gives the full variable domain: DAGVTQSPTHLIKTRGQQVTLRCSPKSGHDTVSWYQQALGQGPQFIFQYYEEEERQRGNFPDRFSGHQFPNYSSELNVNALLLGDSALYLCASSSRRRMNYEQYFGPGTRLTVT.

The chain recombines TRBV28 with TRBJ2-7, with TRBD1 matching 7 bases. Per the germline V gene, CDR1 is MDHEN and CDR2 is SYDVKM. The CDR3 runs 15 residues. The ends lost 3 bases at V and 4 bases at J; junction bases unmatched: 9. The CDR3 region has the DNA TGTGCCAGCAGTTTCCGAGGGACAGCTCCTTACGAGCAGTACTTC. Translation: CASSFRGTAPYEQYF. Based on the CDR3 plus reference TRBV28 and TRBJ2-7, the full variable domain is DVKVTQSSRYLVKRTGEKVFLECVQDMDHENMFWYRQDPGLGLRLIYFSYDVKMKEKGDIPEGYSVSREKKERFSLILESASTNQTSMYLCASSFRGTAPYEQYFGPGTRLTVT.

This clone was recorded a few times. This CDR3 reads CASSVGHRPNNEQFF. CDR3 in DNA: TGTGCCAGTAGTGTGGGACACCGGCCGAACAATGAGCAGTTCTTC. The chain recombines TRBV19 with TRBJ2-1; possibly TRBD1 for D (6 bases). CDR1 and CDR2 (germline): LNHDA, SQIVND (reference sequence). CDR3 length equals 15 residues. V lost 5 bases, J lost 5 bases, and 16 bases lay in between.

This chain uses TRBV7-8 with TRBJ2-1; TRBD2 matches 9 bases. V shed 2 bases and J 8 bases; nucleotides not matched to a gene: 16. From germline, CDR1 is SGHVS and CDR2 FQNEAQ. The CDR3 extends over 18 amino acids. The CDR3 is CASSLFEVAGVDLDEQFF. The CDR3 DNA is TGTGCCAGCAGCTTATTTGAGGTAGCGGGAGTAGATTTGGATGAGCAGTTCTTC.

J is TRBJ2-1 and V is TRBV7-9; 7 bases agree with TRBD2. The CDR3 contains 15 residues. Germline V gene data show CDR1 as SEHNR and CDR2 as FQNEAQ (reference sequence). V trimming: 3 bases; J trimming: 9 bases; junction bases outside the gene matches: 11. CDR3 in amino acids: CASSLSIGLEAEQFF. The CDR3 coding sequence is TGTGCCAGCAGCTTGTCAATAGGACTAGAAGCTGAGCAGTTCTTC.

In DNA form, the CDR3 reads TGTGCCAGTAGTATCAAACAGGGGGGCACTGAAGCTTTCTTT. It specifies CASSIKQGGTEAFF. The rearrangement joins TRBV19 to TRBJ1-1; 8 bases fit TRBD1. The ends lost 3 bases at V and 4 bases at J; junction bases unmatched: 4. The CDR3 extends over 14 amino acids. Germline CDR1 LNHDA, CDR2 SQIVND (reference sequence).

The chain uses TRBV6-4 and TRBJ2-3; tentatively, D is TRBD2 (7 bases). CDR1 is MRHNA and CDR2 is SNTAGT in the germline V gene. The V end was cut by 0 bases, the J end by 3 bases, with 16 bases between. The CDR3 has 17 amino acids. CDR3 region: CASSDSGGGVGTDTQYF. The CDR3 nucleotides read TGTGCCAGCAGTGACTCGGGCGGGGGCGTCGGGACAGATACGCAGTATTTT.

In its sample, this clone was seen once. The rearrangement uses TRBV6-1 and TRBJ2-7; D perhaps matches TRBD2 (5 bases). This CDR3 comprises 14 residues. Trimming cost V 6 bases and J 0 bases, with 12 bases left between them. CDR1 and CDR2 (germline): MNHNS, SASEGT. The CDR3 DNA is TGTGCCAGCAGCGGTCTGGGGAGCTCCTACGAGCAGTACTTC. It specifies CASSGLGSSYEQYF.

This clone was recorded a few times. The CDR3 region has the DNA TGCAGCGTTTCCGGGACAGGGGTAAAGCGGGAGCAGTTCTTC. Amino acid sequence: CSVSGTGVKREQFF. V is TRBV29-1 and J is TRBJ2-1; 10 bases agree with TRBD1. Germline CDR1 reads SQVTM; CDR2 reads ANQGSEA. The CDR3 is 14 amino acids. V lost 5 bases, J lost 10 bases, and 11 bases stayed unmatched.

This clone showed up just a few times. The gene calls are TRBV7-3 and TRBJ2-3, with 11 bases matching TRBD2. V trimming: 5 bases; J trimming: 4 bases; junction bases outside the gene matches: 5. This CDR3 has 15 residues. The germline V gene encodes CDR1 SGHTA and CDR2 FQGTGA. The CDR3 protein is CASSTTSGGADTQYF. CDR3 coding DNA: TGTGCCAGCAGCACTACTAGCGGGGGCGCAGATACGCAGTATTTT.

J is TRBJ2-5 and V is TRBV9; D is perhaps TRBD2 (6 bases). Trimming took 4 bases from V and 0 from J, leaving 16 bases between them. The CDR3 spans 16 residues. Germline V CDR1 and CDR2: SGDLS, YYNGEE. CDR3: CASSRGETDYQETQYF. The CDR3 region has the DNA TGTGCCAGCAGCCGCGGGGAGACCGACTACCAAGAGACCCAGTACTTC.

This clone was seen more than once but under ten times. The genes are TRBV11-3 and TRBJ2-7; 8 bases fit TRBD2. CDR3 length: 13 amino acids. J was trimmed by 6 bases and V by 6 bases; bases with no gene match: 7. Per the germline V gene, CDR1 is SGHNT and CDR2 is YENEEA. CDR3 sequence reads: CASRIGTRGEQYF. The CDR3 nucleotides read TGTGCCAGCAGAATCGGGACTAGAGGCGAGCAGTACTTC.

V gene TRBV19 combines with J gene TRBJ1-1; D is undetermined. The V end was cut by 5 bases, the J end by 0 bases, with 7 bases between. Looked up from germline, CDR1 is LNHDA and CDR2 is SQIVND (reference sequence). CDR3 length: 13 residues. The CDR3 spells CASSRAMNTEAFF. The DNA of the CDR3 is TGTGCCAGTAGTCGGGCCATGAACACTGAAGCTTTCTTT.

The chain carries TRBV6-4 and TRBJ2-3; the match to TRBD2 covers 7 bases. Germline lookup yields CDR1 MRHNA and CDR2 SNTAGT. With 2 bases clipped from V and 4 bases from J, the junction kept 6 bases outside the gene matches. This CDR3 contains 15 residues. CDR3 protein: CASSDGAGVADTQYF. The CDR3 DNA follows: TGTGCCAGCAGTGACGGGGCGGGAGTGGCAGATACGCAGTATTTT.

This clone has only a few counts. CDR3 coding DNA: TGCGCCAGCAGCCAAGATGGGGAGGGTCTAAGTGGCTACACCTTC. Its protein product is CASSQDGEGLSGYTF. The rearrangement uses TRBV4-3 and TRBJ1-2; unclear D gene. The germline V gene encodes CDR1 LGHNA and CDR2 YSLEER. V was trimmed by 0 bases and J by 7 bases, leaving 15 bases between them. The CDR3 is made up of 15 amino acids.

The genes are TRBV28 and TRBJ2-7; 9 bases fit TRBD2. V trimming: 2 bases; J trimming: 2 bases; junction bases outside the gene matches: 4. There are 15 residues in the CDR3. Per germline, CDR1 MDHEN and CDR2 SYDVKM. The CDR3 DNA follows: TGTGCCAGCAGTTTAGCGCTAGCGGGACCCTACGAGCAGTACTTC. This gives the protein CASSLALAGPYEQYF.

The sample holds one count of this clone. The genes are TRBV19 and TRBJ2-3, with 8 nucleotides matching TRBD2. V lost 8 bases to trimming and J lost 2 bases; unmatched junction nucleotides: 15. CDR1 LNHDA and CDR2 SQIVND come from the germline V gene (reference sequence). The CDR3 is 17 residues long. The CDR3 is CASRGGFGGAYTDTQYF. The CDR3 bases are TGTGCCAGTCGCGGAGGGTTCGGGGGGGCGTACACAGATACGCAGTATTTT.

This clone was detected once. This rearrangement joins TRBV5-6 to TRBJ2-7, with D unresolved. This CDR3 region has 13 residues. V lost 2 bases to trimming and J lost 5 bases, with 11 bases between them. Germline V lookup: CDR1 SGHDT, CDR2 YYEEEE. CDR3 in amino acids: CASSLGQSNEQYF. Written as DNA, the CDR3 is TGTGCCAGCAGCTTAGGCCAGTCCAACGAGCAGTACTTC.

The genes are TRBV4-1 and TRBJ2-5; no firm D call. The CDR3 consists of 13 residues. Germline CDR1 is MGHRA and CDR2 is YSYEKL. V was shortened by 0 bases and J by 3 bases, with 5 bases between the two germline ends. The CDR3 reads CASSQDGEETQYF. As DNA, the CDR3 is TGCGCCAGCAGCCAAGATGGGGAAGAGACCCAGTACTTC.

The rearrangement links TRBV27 to TRBJ2-7; TRBD1 might be the D (6 bases). Trimming cost V 6 bases and J 5 bases, with 14 bases left between them. This CDR3 contains 13 residues. Per the germline V gene, CDR1 is MNHEY and CDR2 is SMNVEV (reference sequence). CDR3 DNA: TGTGCCAGCAGGACTCAGGGGTTTCACGAGCAGTACTTC. It yields the protein CASRTQGFHEQYF.

CDR3 region: CSAKRDRGKPGELFF. The CDR3 nucleotides are TGCAGCGCTAAGCGGGACAGGGGGAAACCCGGGGAGCTGTTTTTT. The gene calls are TRBV29-1 and TRBJ2-2; 11 nucleotides agree with TRBD1. The CDR3 loop spans 15 amino acids. The V gene end was trimmed by 7 bases and the J gene end by 6 bases; junction bases not matched to a gene: 10. The germline V gene has CDR1 SQVTM and CDR2 ANQGSEA.

The chain recombines TRBV7-8 with TRBJ2-1, with D possibly TRBD1 on 6 matching bases. Germline assignment: CDR1 SGHVS and CDR2 FQNEAQ. Trimming cost V 0 bases and J 1 base, with 22 bases left between them. The CDR3 is 20 residues long. The chain's CDR3 is CASSLALAGVISGSYNEQFF. CDR3 coding DNA: TGTGCCAGCAGCTTAGCGCTGGCAGGGGTTATCTCGGGGTCCTACAATGAGCAGTTCTTC.